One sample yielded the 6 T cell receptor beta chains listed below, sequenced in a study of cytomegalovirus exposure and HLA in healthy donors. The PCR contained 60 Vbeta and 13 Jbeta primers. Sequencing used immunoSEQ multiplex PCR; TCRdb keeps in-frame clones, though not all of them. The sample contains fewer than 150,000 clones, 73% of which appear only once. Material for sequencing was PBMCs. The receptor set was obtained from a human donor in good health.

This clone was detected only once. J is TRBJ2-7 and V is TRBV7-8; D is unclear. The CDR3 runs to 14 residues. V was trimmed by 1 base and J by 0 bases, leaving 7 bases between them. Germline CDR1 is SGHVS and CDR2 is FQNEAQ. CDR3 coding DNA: TGTGCCAGCAGCTTAGGGGCCAGCTCCTACGAGCAGTACTTC. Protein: CASSLGASSYEQYF.

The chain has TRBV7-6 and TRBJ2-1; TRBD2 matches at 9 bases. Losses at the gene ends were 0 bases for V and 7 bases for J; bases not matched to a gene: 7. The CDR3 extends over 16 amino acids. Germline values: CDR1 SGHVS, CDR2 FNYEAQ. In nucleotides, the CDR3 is TGTGCCAGCAGCTTAGCGGCCGCGGGAGGGTGGAATGAGCAGTTCTTC. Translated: CASSLAAAGGWNEQFF. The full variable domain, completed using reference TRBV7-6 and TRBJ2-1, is GAGVSQSPRYKVTKRGQDVALRCDPISGHVSLYWYRQALGQGPEFLTYFNYEAQQDKSGLPNDRFSAERPEGSISTLTIQRTEQRDSAMYRCASSLAAAGGWNEQFFGPGTRLTVL.

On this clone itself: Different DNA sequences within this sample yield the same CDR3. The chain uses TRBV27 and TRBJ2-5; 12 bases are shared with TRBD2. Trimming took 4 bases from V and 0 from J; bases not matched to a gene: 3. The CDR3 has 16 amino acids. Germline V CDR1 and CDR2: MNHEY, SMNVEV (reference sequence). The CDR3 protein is CASSSRTSGDQETQYF. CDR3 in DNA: TGTGCCAGCAGTTCCCGGACTAGCGGGGACCAAGAGACCCAGTACTTC.

CDR3 region: CASSTLAGGDEQYF. For the CDR3, the DNA is TGTGCCAGCTCAACTCTAGCGGGAGGAGACGAGCAGTACTTC. The rearrangement links TRBV6-1 to TRBJ2-7; 11 positions agree with TRBD2. The germline gives CDR1 MNHNS, CDR2 SASEGT. The CDR3 extends over 14 amino acids. V lost 8 bases and J lost 5; bases outside the gene matches: 8.

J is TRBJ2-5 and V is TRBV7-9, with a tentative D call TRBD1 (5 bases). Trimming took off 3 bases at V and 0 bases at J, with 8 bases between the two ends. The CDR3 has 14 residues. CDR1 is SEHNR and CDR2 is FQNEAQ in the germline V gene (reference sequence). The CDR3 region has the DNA TGTGCCAGCAGCTTGCAGGGCTACCAAGAGACCCAGTACTTC. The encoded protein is CASSLQGYQETQYF.

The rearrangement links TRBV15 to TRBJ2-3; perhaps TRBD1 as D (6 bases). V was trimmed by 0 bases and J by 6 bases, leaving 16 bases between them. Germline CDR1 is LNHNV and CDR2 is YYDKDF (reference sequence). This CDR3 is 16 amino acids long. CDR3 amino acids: CATSRDQGFLSDTQYF. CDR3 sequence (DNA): TGTGCCACCAGCAGAGATCAGGGGTTTCTGTCCGATACGCAGTATTTT.